These 9 T cell receptor beta chains share one sample of origin, sequenced in a study of CXCR3-negative and CXCR3-positive naive CD8 T cells. These receptors have no identified antigens. Whole-study findings and limits: Naive cells positive for CXCR3 carried more hydrophobic TRB CDR3s than CXCR3-negative ones.

The authors made the TRB cDNA libraries by 5' RACE using UMI labels. TCRdb re-called the 5' RACE reads and catalogs CDR3 proteins one per entry, DNA excluded. Recorded for this sample: under 150,000 distinct CDR3 sequences. The sample taken for sequencing was naive CXCR3+ CD8+ T cells from blood. Subset specified: CD45RO-CCR7+CD27+CD95- naive CD8+ T cells expressing CXCR3 (TNR3+). The receptors stem from a human donor in good health. Some clones in this sample may be carry-over from other donors' samples.

The V call is TRBV7-9, the J call TRBJ2-7; absent DNA, TCRdb's TRBD2 call cannot be checked. Germline V gives CDR1 SEHNR, CDR2 FQNEAQ (reference sequence). The CDR3 length is 16 residues. This CDR3 reads CASSLILAGPDYEQYF.

This chain connects TRBV13 to TRBJ2-1; TCRdb indicates TRBD1, and absent DNA this call remains unverified. Germline-derived CDR1 and CDR2 are PRHDT and FYEKMQ (reference sequence). There are 13 residues in the CDR3. CDR3: CASRTGIYNEQFF. The whole variable domain, filled in from reference TRBV13 and TRBJ2-1, reads AAGVIQSPRHLIKEKRETATLKCYPIPRHDTVYWYQQGPGQDPQFLISFYEKMQSDKGSIPDRFSAQQFSDYHSELNMSSLELGDSALYFCASRTGIYNEQFFGPGTRLTVL.

The rearrangement uses TRBV7-2 and TRBJ2-7; TCRdb selects TRBD1, and the lack of DNA leaves this call unchecked. Germline V gene sequence: CDR1 SGHTA, CDR2 FQGNSA. The CDR3 covers 15 residues. The CDR3 loop is CASRPPGGGPYEQYF.

The chain links TRBV5-1 to TRBJ2-7; there is no DNA to check the TCRdb D call of TRBD2. The CDR3 spans 14 residues. Germline V gene data show CDR1 as SGHRS and CDR2 as YFSETQ. CDR3 amino acids: CASSRTSGDYEQYF.

The chain has TRBV7-6 and TRBJ1-1. The CDR3 consists of 14 residues. CDR1 is SGHVS, CDR2 FNYEAQ, per germline. Here the CDR3 reads CASSLARGLTEAFF.

J is TRBJ1-2 and V is TRBV12-3 or TRBV12-4. CDR3 length equals 11 residues. The CDR3 protein is CASSDVYGYTF.

This sequence joins TRBV7-2 and TRBJ1-2. CDR1 and CDR2 from the germline V gene are SGHTA and FQGNSA. The CDR3 contains 16 residues. CDR3: CASSLNGGRPNYGYTF.

The chain joins TRBV7-9 to TRBJ2-5; without DNA, the TCRdb call of TRBD1 cannot be checked. The CDR3 has 16 amino acids. Germline-derived CDR1 and CDR2 are SEHNR and FQNEAQ (reference sequence). CDR3 residues: CASSYIPRDKRETQYF.

The chain uses TRBV7-3 and TRBJ2-7; the D gene TCRdb calls, TRBD1, cannot be checked with no DNA. Germline lookup yields CDR1 SGHTA and CDR2 FQGTGA. This CDR3 is 14 amino acids long. CDR3 loop: CASSPSGAPYEQYF.